This T cell receptor beta chain derives from a study of OX40 agonist ivuxolimab in advanced cancers. The V end was cut by 0 bases, the J end by 2 bases, with 4 bases between. CDR3 size: 13 residues. This clone was counted only a few times. The assay was immunoSEQ multiplex PCR, and TCRdb's table has in-frame clones only and misses some. This table has about 9,500 clones, roughly 67% appearing once. The sequenced sample was CD4+ or CD8+ T cells sorted from blood, obtained in a trial of the OX40 agonist ivuxolimab. V gene TRBV23-1 combines with J gene TRBJ1-1, with D unresolved. TRBV23-1 is identified as an open reading frame with a role that is uncertain. This TCR was recovered from an adult with an advanced solid tumor such as melanoma, head and neck, liver or kidney cancer. The CDR3 loop is CASSQSGNTEAFF. The DNA of the CDR3 is TGCGCCAGCAGTCAATCGGGTAACACTGAAGCTTTCTTT.